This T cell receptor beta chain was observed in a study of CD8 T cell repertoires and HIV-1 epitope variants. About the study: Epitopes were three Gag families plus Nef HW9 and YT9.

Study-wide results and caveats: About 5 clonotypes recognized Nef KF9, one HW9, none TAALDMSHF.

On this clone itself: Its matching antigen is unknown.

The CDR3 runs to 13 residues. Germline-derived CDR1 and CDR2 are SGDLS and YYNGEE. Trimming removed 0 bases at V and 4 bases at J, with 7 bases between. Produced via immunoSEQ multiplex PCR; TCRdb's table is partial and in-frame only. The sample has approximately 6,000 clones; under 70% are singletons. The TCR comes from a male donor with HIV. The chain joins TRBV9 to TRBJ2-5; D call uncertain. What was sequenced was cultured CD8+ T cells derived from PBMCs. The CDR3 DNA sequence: TGTGCCAGCAGCGTAGGGGAAGGAGAGACCCAGTACTTC. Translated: CASSVGEGETQYF. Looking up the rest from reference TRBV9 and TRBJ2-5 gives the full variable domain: DSGVTQTPKHLITATGQRVTLRCSPRSGDLSVYWYQQSLDQGLQFLIQYYNGEERAKGNILERFSAQQFPDLHSELNLSSLELGDSALYFCASSVGEGETQYFGPGTRLLVL.